The rows below give T cell receptor beta chains drawn from one sample of a study of identical twins. TCRdb re-called the 5' RACE reads through MiXCR, storing one row per CDR3 protein. Of 500,000 to 700,000 distinct CDR3 sequences listed, around 7.5% are singletons. This same sample was also taken into another study, of yellow fever vaccine responses in identical twins.

The sample comprised PBMCs. These receptors were obtained from a woman between 18 and 29 years old in good health. Each CDR3 is given with its conserved first and last residue. The D gene is left open where the match is weak. The size field is filled for only some rows; it gives once, few, many or a size class.

CDR3,DNA,D,J,V,size
CASSAAMPPETQYF,TGCGCCAGCAGCGCCGCCATGCCCCCAGAGACCCAGTACTTC,.,TRBJ2-5,TRBV5-1,many
CASSLDPTEAATDTQYF,TGTGCCAGCAGCTTGGATCCAACAGAGGCAGCCACAGATACGCAGTATTTT,.,TRBJ2-3,TRBV5-6,few
CAISESGETQYF,TGTGCCATCAGTGAGTCCGGTGAGACCCAGTACTTC,.,TRBJ2-5,TRBV10-3,many
CSARPTNTYEQYF,TGCAGTGCCCGACCGACAAATACCTACGAGCAGTACTTC,.,TRBJ2-7,TRBV20-1,.
CATSRDRQGARDTQYF,TGTGCCACCAGCAGAGATCGACAGGGGGCTCGCGATACGCAGTATTTT,TRBD1,TRBJ2-3,TRBV15,.
CATSEAGTVNQPQHF,TGTGCCACCAGTGAGGCTGGGACGGTTAATCAGCCCCAGCATTTT,.,TRBJ1-5,TRBV24-1,few
CASSQDHRGPGTGELFF,TGTGCCAGCAGCCAAGATCATAGGGGGCCGGGCACCGGGGAGCTGTTTTTT,TRBD1,TRBJ2-2,TRBV14,many
CAISGTAQETQYF,TGTGCCATCAGTGGGACAGCCCAAGAGACCCAGTACTTC,.,TRBJ2-5,TRBV10-3,few
CASSFYPGDTEAFF,TGTGCCAGCAGTTTCTACCCGGGGGACACTGAAGCTTTCTTT,.,TRBJ1-1,TRBV6-5,.
CASSPERGSLNQPQHF,TGTGCCAGCAGTCCAGAGAGGGGGAGTCTCAATCAGCCCCAGCATTTT,.,TRBJ1-5,TRBV12-3/TRBV12-4,few
CASSLEGKNTEAFF,TGTGCCAGCAGCTTAGAGGGAAAGAACACTGAAGCTTTCTTT,.,TRBJ1-1,TRBV7-9,few
CASSLSYNTGELFF,TGTGCCAGCAGTTTGTCCTATAACACCGGGGAGCTGTTTTTT,.,TRBJ2-2,TRBV6-5,many
CAVEGGPGVSDTQYF,TGTGCCGTAGAGGGGGGGCCCGGGGTGTCGGATACGCAGTATTTT,.,TRBJ2-3,TRBV12-3/TRBV12-4,few
CASSPGGLAVPRETQYF,TGTGCCAGCAGCCCAGGAGGACTAGCGGTGCCTCGGGAGACCCAGTACTTC,TRBD2,TRBJ2-5,TRBV7-6,few
CASSLSRGNQPQHF,TGTGCCAGCAGCTTGAGCCGAGGGAATCAGCCCCAGCATTTT,.,TRBJ1-5,TRBV5-6,many
CATSSQNPIETAVYEQYF,TGTGCCACCAGCAGCCAAAACCCTATCGAGACAGCCGTCTACGAGCAGTACTTC,.,TRBJ2-7,TRBV15,many
CASRNYRGFQETQYF,TGTGCCAGCCGCAACTACAGGGGATTCCAAGAGACCCAGTACTTC,TRBD1,TRBJ2-5,TRBV6-1,many
CASSQDGTMRNEQFF,TGTGCCAGCAGCCAAGATGGGACAATGCGGAATGAGCAGTTCTTC,.,TRBJ2-1,TRBV4-2,.
CASSAGVNSGNTIYF,TGTGCCAGCAGTGCAGGGGTTAACTCTGGAAACACCATATATTTT,.,TRBJ1-3,TRBV2,many
CSVRLAGGPEQFF,TGCAGCGTCCGACTAGCGGGGGGGCCGGAGCAGTTCTTC,TRBD2,TRBJ2-1,TRBV29-1,many
CAISESIVGFYEQYF,TGTGCCATCAGTGAGTCGATTGTGGGCTTCTACGAGCAGTACTTC,.,TRBJ2-7,TRBV10-3,many
CASSQEGYTEAFF,TGCGCCAGCAGCCAGGAGGGGTACACTGAAGCTTTCTTT,.,TRBJ1-1,TRBV5-1,many
CASSEGGTGHEKLFF,TGCGCCAGCAGCGAAGGGGGGACAGGGCACGAAAAACTGTTTTTT,TRBD1,TRBJ1-4,TRBV4-1,.
CASSRRAGEAFF,TGTGCCAGCAGTCGGAGGGCAGGTGAAGCTTTCTTT,.,TRBJ1-1,TRBV3-1,few
CASRAWETQYF,TGTGCCAGCAGGGCATGGGAGACCCAGTACTTC,.,TRBJ2-5,TRBV6-6,.
CASSFSGRSDEQYF,TGTGCCAGCAGTTTTTCGGGACGAAGCGACGAGCAGTACTTC,.,TRBJ2-7,TRBV28,many
CASSLDLNYNEQFF,TGCGCCAGCAGCTTGGACCTAAACTACAATGAGCAGTTCTTC,.,TRBJ2-1,TRBV5-1,many
CSAAGGQAYQETQYF,TGCAGTGCTGCGGGGGGACAGGCCTATCAAGAGACCCAGTACTTC,.,TRBJ2-5,TRBV20-1,few
CAISESGGLNQPQHF,TGTGCCATCAGTGAGTCAGGGGGCCTCAATCAGCCCCAGCATTTT,TRBD1,TRBJ1-5,TRBV10-3,few
CASSESGSGPGELFF,TGCGCCAGCAGTGAGTCTGGCTCAGGTCCCGGGGAGCTGTTTTTT,.,TRBJ2-2,TRBV10-2,.
CASSPSGGSLADTQYF,TGCGCCAGCAGCCCTAGTGGCGGGAGCTTGGCAGATACGCAGTATTTT,TRBD2,TRBJ2-3,TRBV5-1,many
CASHPIRGLGGYNEQFF,TGTGCCAGCCACCCAATCCGTGGCCTTGGTGGGTACAATGAGCAGTTCTTC,.,TRBJ2-1,TRBV7-2,.
CASSSPEGLGGTEAFF,TGTGCCAGCAGCTCCCCGGAGGGGTTGGGAGGCACTGAAGCTTTCTTT,.,TRBJ1-1,TRBV7-6,few
CASSVDRGELFF,TGTGCCAGCAGCGTAGACAGGGGGGAACTGTTTTTT,TRBD1,TRBJ1-4,TRBV9,.
CASSLSGADYNEQFF,TGCGCCAGCAGCTTGTCAGGGGCGGACTACAATGAGCAGTTCTTC,.,TRBJ2-1,TRBV5-1,.
CASSLGGAGYSYEQYF,TGCGCCAGCAGCCTCGGAGGGGCAGGCTATTCCTACGAGCAGTACTTC,.,TRBJ2-7,TRBV5-1,.
CASSYRGLPPGTDTQYF,TGTGCCAGCAGTTACAGGGGACTTCCACCCGGCACAGATACGCAGTATTTT,.,TRBJ2-3,TRBV6-2/TRBV6-3,few
CCARDLTSGVLANTGELFF,TGCTGTGCTAGAGACCTGACTAGCGGGGTCCTCGCGAACACCGGGGAGCTGTTTTTT,TRBD2,TRBJ2-2,TRBV20-1,.
CASSTIHGSYEQYF,TGTGCCAGCTCTACAATCCACGGGAGCTACGAGCAGTACTTC,.,TRBJ2-7,TRBV18,.
CASSYRVGASPLHF,TGTGCCAGCAGTTACAGGGTAGGGGCTTCACCCCTCCACTTT,.,TRBJ1-6,TRBV12-3/TRBV12-4,few